The 5 T cell receptor beta chains below were found in one sample sequenced in a study of blood T cell repertoires in COVID-19 (dated by TCRdb to 2019 to 2021). Library generation was performed with the immunoSEQ multiplex PCR assay. Drawn from immuneACCESS, this table holds only the in-frame rearrangements with V and J called that TCRdb kept. Clones are partly lost; checked studies trace under half to an unresolved V gene and leave the rest unexplained. Present in this sample are approximately 230,000 clones, around four fifths of which were seen just once. About 20% of the sample is taken by the ten largest. The sample taken for sequencing was peripheral blood. These receptor sequences come from a man younger than 40 with active or convalescent COVID-19.

V is TRBV5-6 and J is TRBJ2-5, with D perhaps TRBD1 (6 bases). CDR3 length: 15 residues. The V and J ends lost 0 bases and 7 bases respectively, with 16 bases between them. Germline CDR1 and CDR2: SGHDT and YYEEEE. CDR3 protein: CASSLDYRDFGTQYF. The CDR3, as DNA: TGTGCCAGCAGCTTGGATTACAGGGATTTTGGGACCCAGTACTTC.

The J gene is TRBJ2-1, the V gene TRBV4-3; 8 bases line up with TRBD1. The germline V gene has CDR1 LGHNA and CDR2 YSLEER. The CDR3 runs 16 residues. V lost 4 bases and J lost 2; bases outside the gene matches: 7. The CDR3 protein is CASSRSGQGTYNEQFF. The CDR3 DNA reads as TGCGCCAGCAGCCGGTCAGGACAGGGCACCTACAATGAGCAGTTCTTC.

The chain uses TRBV6-6 and TRBJ1-5; D is possibly TRBD1 (5 bases). In germline, CDR1 is MNHNY, CDR2 SVGAGI (reference sequence). This CDR3 comprises 13 residues. The germline V and J ends were trimmed by 8 bases and 9 bases, with 17 bases remaining between them. CDR3 residues: CASERGTQGPQHF. The CDR3 bases are TGTGCCAGCGAGCGGGGAACCCAGGGGCCCCAGCATTTT.

The chain is built from TRBV15 and TRBJ1-5; D gene ambiguous. This CDR3 is 13 amino acids long. Deletions cut 5 bases from V and 4 bases from J, with 9 bases between. Germline assignment: CDR1 LNHNV and CDR2 YYDKDF (reference sequence). CDR3 coding DNA: TGTGCCACCAGCCGACACGGTAATCAGCCCCAGCATTTT. Residues: CATSRHGNQPQHF.

The V call is TRBV5-1, the J call TRBJ2-6; 9 positions match TRBD1. The CDR3 length is 15 residues. Trimming cost V 9 bases and J 2 bases; bases outside gene matches: 6. Germline CDR1 is SGHRS and CDR2 is YFSETQ. The CDR3 region has the DNA TGCGCCACCGGGACAGGGTTCCCTGGGGCCAACGTCCTGACTTTC. Its protein is CATGTGFPGANVLTF. Together with reference TRBV5-1 and TRBJ2-6, the CDR3 gives the full variable domain: KAGVTQTPRYLIKTRGQQVTLSCSPISGHRSVSWYQQTPGQGLQFLFEYFSETQRNKGNFPGRFSGRQFSNSRSEMNVSTLELGDSALYLCATGTGFPGANVLTFGAGSRLTVL.